A single sample gave rise to the 6 T cell receptor beta chains below, sequenced in a study of blood T cell repertoires in COVID-19. TCRdb's copy holds only in-frame clones and misses some; the assay was immunoSEQ multiplex PCR. The data show 100,000 to 150,000 clones, around 87% seen once. The sequencing sample was made of peripheral blood. The receptor set was obtained from a woman in her seventies with acute or convalescent COVID-19.

This rearrangement joins TRBV19 to TRBJ2-5; 12 bases are a match to TRBD2. The ends lost 7 bases at V and 3 bases at J; junction bases unmatched: 6. CDR1 LNHDA and CDR2 SQIVND come from the germline V gene (reference sequence). CDR3 length equals 15 residues. CDR3 coding DNA: TGTGCCAGTACACCCGGACTAGCGGGGAAAGAGACCCAGTACTTC. Encoded protein: CASTPGLAGKETQYF.

This clone was observed a single time. This chain's CDR3 is CASSAPGTVKGEQYF. The CDR3 region has the DNA TGTGCCAGCAGTGCCCCCGGGACAGTGAAGGGCGAGCAGTACTTC. The chain uses TRBV25-1 and TRBJ2-7, with 7 bases identical to TRBD1. In germline, CDR1 is MGHDK, CDR2 SYGVNS. With 4 bases clipped from V and 6 bases from J, the junction kept 12 bases outside the gene matches. The length of the CDR3 is 15 residues.

This clone has a handful of counts. This chain links TRBV7-8 with TRBJ1-6; 9 nucleotides line up with TRBD1. The CDR3 is 16 amino acids. Germline CDR1 is SGHVS and CDR2 is FQNEAQ. V shed 5 bases and J 5 bases; nucleotides not matched to a gene: 7. In nucleotides, the CDR3 is TGTGCCAGCAGCGCACCGGGACAGGGCCATAATTCACCCCTCCACTTT. Translated: CASSAPGQGHNSPLHF. The full variable domain, its missing parts supplied by reference TRBV7-8 and TRBJ1-6, is GAGVSQSPRYKVAKRGQDVALRCDPISGHVSLFWYQQALGQGPEFLTYFQNEAQLDKSGLPSDRFFAERPEGSVSTLKIQRTQQEDSAVYLCASSAPGQGHNSPLHFGNGTRLTVT.

V gene TRBV4-1 combines with J gene TRBJ2-5; D unresolved. Trimming left V 1 base short and J 3 bases short, with 3 bases between. This CDR3 comprises 12 residues. Germline CDR1 reads MGHRA; CDR2 reads YSYEKL. Here the CDR3 DNA reads TGCGCCAGCAGCCAAGTCGAAGAGACCCAGTACTTC. Encoded protein: CASSQVEETQYF.

The gene calls are TRBV7-6 and TRBJ2-3; possibly TRBD2 for D (5 bases). Trimming took off 5 bases at V and 5 bases at J, with 17 bases between the two ends. CDR3 length: 15 amino acids. The V gene's germline CDR1 is SGHVS and CDR2 FNYEAQ. The CDR3 sequence is CASSPERQLQDTQYF. Here the CDR3 DNA reads TGTGCCAGCAGCCCCGAGCGGCAGCTACAAGATACGCAGTATTTT.

The CDR3 bases are TGTGCCACCAGTGGCGGGGGGGCTGGAGATACGCAGTATTTT. It specifies CATSGGGAGDTQYF. The chain joins TRBV24-1 to TRBJ2-3; 9 bases are a match to TRBD2. This CDR3 contains 14 residues. Germline V gene data show CDR1 as KGHDR and CDR2 as SFDVKD. V was clipped by 5 bases and J by 5 bases; unmatched bases: 4.